Below, 8 T cell receptor beta chains from the same sample are listed, as sequenced in a study of CD8+CD57+ T cells in acquired aplastic anemia. CDR3 and TCR beta VDJ profiling relied on a genomic DNA template. TCRdb analysed the reads with MiXCR anew, one entry per CDR3 protein. The sample gives fewer than 200,000 distinct CDR3 sequences, around 45% of which show up once; 1.1% is in the top ten. The sample consisted of sorted CD4+, CD8+, or CD8+CD57+ T cells (not recorded which) from PBMCs. These receptors originate from a human donor in good health.

There are a few counts of this clonotype. The V and J genes are TRBV12-3 or TRBV12-4 and TRBJ2-4; 10 positions agree with TRBD2. This CDR3 has 17 residues. The ends lost 6 bases at V and 6 bases at J; junction bases unmatched: 14. The CDR3 coding sequence is TGTGCCAGCAGGCCTGGAGGGCTAGCGGGGGCACGAAACATTCAGTACTTC. This codes for CASRPGGLAGARNIQYF.

The chain carries TRBV18 and TRBJ2-3, with D possibly being TRBD1 or TRBD2 (5 bases each). Germline lookup yields CDR1 KGHSH and CDR2 LQKENI. Trimming removed 3 bases at V and 4 bases at J, with 11 bases between. CDR3 size: 14 residues. CDR3 in DNA: TGTGCCAGCTCACCGGGACGTCAAGCAGATACGCAGTATTTT. This codes for CASSPGRQADTQYF. The complete variable domain, with remaining parts taken from reference TRBV18 and TRBJ2-3, reads NAGVMQNPRHLVRRRGQEARLRCSPMKGHSHVYWYRQLPEEGLKFMVYLQKENIIDESGMPKERFSAEFPKEGPSILRIQQVVRGDSAAYFCASSPGRQADTQYFGPGTRLTVL.

The chain employs TRBV28 and TRBJ1-5; D unclear. Trimming shortened V by 3 bases and J by 3 bases, and 9 bases separated the two germline ends. The CDR3 extends over 14 amino acids. Looked up from germline, CDR1 is MDHEN and CDR2 is SYDVKM. The CDR3 is CASSLSTLNQPQHF. CDR3 DNA sequence: TGTGCCAGCAGTTTGAGTACCCTCAATCAGCCCCAGCATTTT.

This clonotype was recorded many times. This chain joins TRBV6-1 and TRBJ1-2; D is perhaps TRBD1 (6 bases). The V end lost 7 bases, the J end lost 2 bases, and 20 bases lay between the germline ends. Germline V CDR1 and CDR2: MNHNS, SASEGT. This CDR3 has 16 residues. The CDR3 DNA reads TGTGCCAGCACTGGGGGCCCGCAGGGACGGAACTATGGCTACACCTTC. Protein sequence: CASTGGPQGRNYGYTF.

This chain links TRBV20-1 with TRBJ1-2, with D possibly being TRBD1 (5 bases). Germline CDR1 reads DFQATT; CDR2 reads SNEGSKA (reference sequence). The CDR3 runs 11 residues. The V end was cut by 0 bases, the J end by 8 bases, with 7 bases between. CDR3 bases: TGCAGTGCTAGAGACCCAGGGGGCTACACCTTC. This translates into CSARDPGGYTF.

The chain uses TRBV2 and TRBJ1-1, with 7 positions matching TRBD1. The V segment lost 4 bases and the J segment 10 bases; nucleotides outside the gene matches: 3. CDR3 length equals 11 residues. The germline CDR1 and CDR2 sequences are SNHLY and FYNNEI. CDR3 sequence (DNA): TGTGCCAGCAGTGTAGGGGGCGTAGCTTTCTTT. This sequence encodes CASSVGGVAFF. Using reference TRBV2 and TRBJ1-1 for the parts outside the CDR3, the full variable domain is EPEVTQTPSHQVTQMGQEVILRCVPISNHLYFYWYRQILGQKVEFLVSFYNNEISEKSEIFDDQFSVERPDGSNFTLKIRSTKLEDSAMYFCASSVGGVAFFGQGTRLTVV.

About this clonotype: A read error may be the cause here, since a much bigger clone is one base away. This sequence joins TRBV5-1 and TRBJ2-5, with 10 bases aligning to TRBD1. CDR3 size: 16 residues. Germline V gene lookup returns CDR1 SGHRS and CDR2 YFSETQ. The trim removed 4 bases at V and 4 bases at J, leaving 10 bases unmatched. The CDR3 reads CASSQPGQGSGETQYF. The CDR3 DNA sequence: TGCGCCAGCAGCCAACCGGGACAGGGGTCAGGAGAGACCCAGTACTTC.

The rearrangement joins TRBV20-1 to TRBJ1-2, with D tentatively TRBD1 (5 bases). The germline gives CDR1 DFQATT, CDR2 SNEGSKA (reference sequence). The CDR3 is made up of 13 amino acids. The ends were cut back, 4 bases at V and 0 bases at J, with 9 bases in the middle. The CDR3 protein is CSATGTSNYGYTF. The CDR3 DNA reads TGCAGTGCTACCGGGACCTCTAACTATGGCTACACCTTC.